A selection of T cell receptor beta chains follows, all from one sample in a study of cytomegalovirus exposure and HLA in healthy donors. Some clones are missing from TCRdb's copy, which holds only in-frame ones; the method was immunoSEQ multiplex PCR. Of 150,000 to 200,000 clones detected, 84% appear once; the ten largest clones hold under 5%. Sequencing was done on a sample of PBMCs. The receptors were gathered from a girl between 10 and 17 years old in good health and CMV-seropositive. Each CDR3 is given with its conserved first and last residue. The D gene is left open where the match is weak. A clone size is listed for some rows: how often the clone was seen (once, few, many), or a class if it is expanded.

V,size,D,J,CDR3,DNA
TRBV20-1,.,TRBD1,TRBJ1-1,CSAGDSAEAFF,TGCAGTGCGGGGGACAGCGCTGAAGCTTTCTTT
TRBV2,.,TRBD1,TRBJ1-2,CASSRPLDREDHYGYTF,TGTGCCAGCAGTCGCCCCCTGGACAGGGAGGATCACTATGGCTACACCTTC
TRBV6-1,.,TRBD1,TRBJ2-1,CASSGSGQGYNEQFF,TGTGCCAGCAGTGGCTCGGGACAGGGCTACAATGAGCAGTTCTTC
TRBV5-4,.,TRBD2,TRBJ2-2,CASSFRRERETGELFF,TGTGCCAGCAGCTTTCGGCGGGAGAGAGAAACCGGGGAGCTGTTTTTT
TRBV6-5,.,.,TRBJ1-6,CASGGVGSPLHF,TGTGCCAGTGGGGGGGTTGGCTCACCCCTCCACTTT
TRBV25-1,.,TRBD2,TRBJ2-1,CASSGSREGIYNEQFF,TGTGCCAGCAGTGGGTCAAGGGAGGGGATCTACAATGAGCAGTTCTTC
TRBV13,.,.,TRBJ1-1,CASSPVGNTEAFF,TGTGCCAGCAGCCCCGTGGGCAACACTGAAGCTTTCTTT
TRBV9,.,.,TRBJ2-6,CASSVEVNYSGANVLTF,TGTGCCAGCAGCGTAGAAGTAAACTACTCTGGGGCCAACGTCCTGACTTTC
TRBV6-6,.,.,TRBJ1-4,CASSYGGEEKLFF,TGTGCCAGCAGTTACGGGGGGGAAGAAAAACTGTTTTTT
TRBV6-5,once,.,TRBJ2-7,CASGLGLEPYEQYF,TGTGCCAGCGGCCTCGGACTGGAACCCTACGAGCAGTACTTC
TRBV10-1,.,.,TRBJ1-2,CASSESVRYGYTF,TGCGCCAGCAGTGAGTCGGTACGGTATGGCTACACCTTC
TRBV7-9,.,.,TRBJ1-1,CASSLGSGEAFF,TGTGCCAGCAGCTTAGGGTCCGGTGAAGCTTTCTTT
TRBV6-5,.,.,TRBJ1-2,CASSYSTPSTNYGYTF,TGTGCCAGCAGTTACTCGACTCCAAGCACTAACTATGGCTACACCTTC
TRBV2,.,TRBD1,TRBJ1-2,CASREGQGDNYGYTF,TGTGCCAGCAGGGAGGGACAGGGGGATAACTATGGCTACACCTTC